This T cell receptor (beta chain) was sequenced during a study of T-cell reconstitution after alpha-beta-depleted transplantation in children (dated by TCRdb to the mid-2010s). Looking at the study overall: Using TCR repertoire profiling, the study quantitatively followed how T-cell immune reconstitution unfolded in children after TCRalphabeta/CD19-depleted allogeneic hematopoietic cell transplantation.

Many counts were recorded for this clonotype. Its target antigen remains unknown. No base-level quality is on record; no much larger clone is a single base apart. Receptor libraries were prepared by PCR. Sequencing used an Illumina HiSeq 2500. TCR libraries were prepared with molecular barcoding, using unique molecular identifiers to normalize TCRbeta repertoire quantification. TCRdb's own reprocessing of the public reads used fastp at Q25 and MiXCR and kept productive beta chains. Rows with one shared CDR3 protein collapse into an entry with the most common genes and DNA. The sample table lists 600,000 to 700,000 distinct CDR3 sequences, around 16% of them with a count of one. Together, the top ten hold over 0.95% of the sample. The germline V gene (reference sequence) sets CDR1 to DFQATT and CDR2 to SNEGSKA. Spanning cysteine to phenylalanine, the CDR3 consists of 16 amino acids. Only the CDR3 portion is preserved as DNA: 48 bases, with reading frame beginning at the first base. V is shortened by 4 bases, J by 3 bases, and the region joining them spans 16 bases.

The sequence is built from TRBV20-1 and TRBJ1-6; confidence is insufficient to name the D gene. The sequence was obtained from a human donor who donated a stem cell graft to a child with acute myeloid leukemia. Sequencing used PBMCs from the stem cell graft donor, obtained from the stem cell graft. The nucleotide sequence reads as follows: TGCAGTGCTACGGGCCAGACGGCAGACTATAATTCACCCCTCCACTTT. Its protein product is CSATGQTADYNSPLHF.